Here is one TCR beta chain with its context. Its antigen remains unidentified. The data stem from a study of T cell repertoires in cytomegalovirus infection. Study as a whole: Recently identified HLA-C-restricted CMV epitopes and well-studied HLA-B-restricted CMV epitopes were used by the study. An indication of both CMV infection and matching HLA type came from public TCR beta signatures.

The germline V gene has CDR1 SGHNT and CDR2 YYREEE (reference sequence). This CDR3 has 14 residues. The V and J ends lost 2 bases and 1 base respectively, with 9 bases between them. TCRdb passed the reads through MiXCR, listing each CDR3 protein once. The sample shows over 120,000 distinct CDR3 sequences, more than 25% of them seen only once. The chain combines TRBV5-4 with TRBJ1-1; D possibly corresponds to TRBD1 (5 bases). Sample: CD8+ T cells from cultured PBMCs, taken from culture after CMV antigen stimulation. This receptor was obtained from a human donor in good health (CMV status not recorded). Some clones in this sample may be carry-over from other donors' samples. CDR3 nucleotide sequence: TGTGCCAGCAGCTTCAAGAGGGGGAACACTGAAGCTTTCTTT. This translates into CASSFKRGNTEAFF.